The source of this TCR beta chain is a study of vaccination and CD4 T cells after COVID-19. At the level of the study: Vaccinees got either two BNT162b2 doses or two mRNA-1273 doses. Cultures acting as controls obtained a CEFX pool, an HIV-1 Nef pool, or no peptide.

The Oncomine TCR Beta short-read assay was applied to DNA of cultured CD4+ T cells. One entry per CDR3 protein results from TCRdb running MiXCR on the PCR reads. Of 20,000 to 25,000 distinct CDR3 sequences in the sample, under 40% were seen once. The CDR3 covers 14 residues. The V gene end was trimmed by 6 bases and the J gene end by 3 bases; junction bases not matched to a gene: 2. Germline V gene sequence: CDR1 MGHDK, CDR2 SYGVNS. Noted time point: late sampling 161 to 241 days after vaccination in three convalescent patients. This sample's treatment: roughly 10-day PBMC culture with coronavirus spike peptide pools or control peptides (ViraFEST assay). As for this clonotype: As yet, its antigen is unknown.

This sequence originates from a human donor who had recovered from COVID-19. The rearrangement joins TRBV25-1 to TRBJ2-1; 10 nucleotides agree with TRBD1. The specimen comprised CD4+ T cells from blood, cultured in vitro, sampled about 7 months after SARS-CoV-2 vaccination. The DNA for the CDR3 is TGTGCCAGCAGAAGGACAGGGGGCTACAATGAGCAGTTCTTC. Translation gives CASRRTGGYNEQFF.